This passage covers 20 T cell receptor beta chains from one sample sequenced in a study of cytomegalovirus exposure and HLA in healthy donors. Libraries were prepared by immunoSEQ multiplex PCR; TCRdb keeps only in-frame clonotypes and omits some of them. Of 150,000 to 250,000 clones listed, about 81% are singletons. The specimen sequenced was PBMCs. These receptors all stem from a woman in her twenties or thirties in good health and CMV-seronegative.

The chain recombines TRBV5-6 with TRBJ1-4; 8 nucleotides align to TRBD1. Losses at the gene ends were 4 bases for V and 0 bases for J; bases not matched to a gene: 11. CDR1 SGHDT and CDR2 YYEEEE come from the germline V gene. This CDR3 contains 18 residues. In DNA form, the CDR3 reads TGTGCCAGCAGCACCGACAGGGGTGTAGGGACAACTAATGAAAAACTGTTTTTT. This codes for CASSTDRGVGTTNEKLFF.

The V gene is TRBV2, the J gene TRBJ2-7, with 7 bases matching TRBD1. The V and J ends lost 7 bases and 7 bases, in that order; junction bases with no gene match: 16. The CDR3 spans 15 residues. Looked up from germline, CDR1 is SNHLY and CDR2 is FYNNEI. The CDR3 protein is CASKTPGQSAREQYF. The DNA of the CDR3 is TGTGCCAGCAAGACCCCGGGACAGTCTGCTCGGGAGCAGTACTTC.

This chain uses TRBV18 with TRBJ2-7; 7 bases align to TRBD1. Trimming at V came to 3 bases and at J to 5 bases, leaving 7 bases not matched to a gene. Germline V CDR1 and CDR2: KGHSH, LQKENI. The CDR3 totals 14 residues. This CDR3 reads CASSPRTGTDEQYF. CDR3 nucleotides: TGTGCCAGCTCACCCAGGACAGGAACGGACGAGCAGTACTTC. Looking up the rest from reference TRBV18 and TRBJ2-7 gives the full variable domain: NAGVMQNPRHLVRRRGQEARLRCSPMKGHSHVYWYRQLPEEGLKFMVYLQKENIIDESGMPKERFSAEFPKEGPSILRIQQVVRGDSAAYFCASSPRTGTDEQYFGPGTRLTVT.

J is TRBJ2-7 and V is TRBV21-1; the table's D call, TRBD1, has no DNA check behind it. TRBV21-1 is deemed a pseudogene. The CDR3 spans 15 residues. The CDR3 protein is CAPEDSKGTLYEQYF. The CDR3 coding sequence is TGTGCCCCAGAGGACAGCAAAGGAACCCTCTACGAGCAGTACTTC.

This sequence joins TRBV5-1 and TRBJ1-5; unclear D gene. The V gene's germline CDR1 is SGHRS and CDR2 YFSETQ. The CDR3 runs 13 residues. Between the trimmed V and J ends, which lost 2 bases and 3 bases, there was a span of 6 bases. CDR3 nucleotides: TGCGCCAGCAGCTTCGGGTCCAATCAGCCCCAGCATTTT. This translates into CASSFGSNQPQHF.

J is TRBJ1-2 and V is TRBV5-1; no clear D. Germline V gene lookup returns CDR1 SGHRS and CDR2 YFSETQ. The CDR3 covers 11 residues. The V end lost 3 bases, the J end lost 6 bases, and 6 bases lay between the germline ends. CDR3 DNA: TGCGCCAGCAGCTATGAGAATGGCTACACCTTC. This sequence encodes CASSYENGYTF.

CDR3 in amino acids: CASSPSQGYLTNYGYTF. Written as DNA, the CDR3 is TGTGCCAGCAGCCCGTCACAGGGGTACCTAACTAACTATGGCTACACCTTC. This chain joins TRBV5-4 and TRBJ1-2; 7 positions agree with TRBD1. Germline CDR1 reads SGHNT; CDR2 reads YYREEE (reference sequence). The CDR3 loop spans 17 amino acids. Trimming cost V 4 bases and J 0 bases; bases outside gene matches: 12.

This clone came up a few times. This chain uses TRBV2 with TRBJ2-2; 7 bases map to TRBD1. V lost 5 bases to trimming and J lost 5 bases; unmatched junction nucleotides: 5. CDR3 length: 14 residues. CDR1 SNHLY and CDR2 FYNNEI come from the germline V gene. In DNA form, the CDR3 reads TGTGCCAGCAGTAGACAGGGTGGAACCGGGGAGCTGTTTTTT. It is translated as CASSRQGGTGELFF.

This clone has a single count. CDR3 sequence: CASSQGGDMVYNEQFF. CDR3 coding DNA: TGCGCCAGCAGCCAAGGTGGGGACATGGTTTACAATGAGCAGTTCTTC. The chain carries TRBV4-1 and TRBJ2-1; weak D call: TRBD1 (6 bases). Germline V gives CDR1 MGHRA, CDR2 YSYEKL. With 1 base removed from V and 4 bases from J, the gap between germline ends came to 14 bases. CDR3 size: 16 residues.

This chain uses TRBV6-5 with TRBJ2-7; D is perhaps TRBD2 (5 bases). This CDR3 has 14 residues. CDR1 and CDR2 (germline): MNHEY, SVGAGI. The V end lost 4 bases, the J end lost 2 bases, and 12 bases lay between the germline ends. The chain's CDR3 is CASSSSGIAYEQYF. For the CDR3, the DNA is TGTGCCAGCAGTTCGTCGGGGATTGCCTACGAGCAGTACTTC.

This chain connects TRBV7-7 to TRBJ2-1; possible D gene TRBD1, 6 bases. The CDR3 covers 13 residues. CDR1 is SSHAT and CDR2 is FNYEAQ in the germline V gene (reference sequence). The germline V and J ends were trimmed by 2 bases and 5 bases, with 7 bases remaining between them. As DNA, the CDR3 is TGTGCCAGCAGCTTAAACAGGGACAATGAGCAGTTCTTC. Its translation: CASSLNRDNEQFF.

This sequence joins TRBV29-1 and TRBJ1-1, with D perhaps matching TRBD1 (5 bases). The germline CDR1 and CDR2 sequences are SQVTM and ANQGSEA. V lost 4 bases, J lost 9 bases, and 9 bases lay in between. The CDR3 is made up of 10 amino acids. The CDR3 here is CSVVTAQAFF. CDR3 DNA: TGCAGCGTTGTGACAGCCCAAGCTTTCTTT.

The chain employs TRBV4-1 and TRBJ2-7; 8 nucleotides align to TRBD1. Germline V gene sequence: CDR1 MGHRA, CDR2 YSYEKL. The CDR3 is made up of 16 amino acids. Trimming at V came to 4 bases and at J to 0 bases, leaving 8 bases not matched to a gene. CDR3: CASSPQDRVNSYEQYF. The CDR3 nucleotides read TGCGCCAGCAGCCCCCAGGACAGGGTGAACTCCTACGAGCAGTACTTC.

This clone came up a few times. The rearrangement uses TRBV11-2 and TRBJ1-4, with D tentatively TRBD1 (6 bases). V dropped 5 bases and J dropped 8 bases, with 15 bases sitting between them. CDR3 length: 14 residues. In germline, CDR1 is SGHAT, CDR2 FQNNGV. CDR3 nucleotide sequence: TGTGCCAGCAGCGAAGGTACAGGGCGGGAAAAACTGTTTTTT. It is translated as CASSEGTGREKLFF.

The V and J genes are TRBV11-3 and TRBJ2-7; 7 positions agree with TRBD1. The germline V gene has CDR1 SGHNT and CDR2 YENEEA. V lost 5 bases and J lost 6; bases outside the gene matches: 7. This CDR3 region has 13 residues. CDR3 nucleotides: TGTGCCAGCAGCACCGACAGGGTCGCCGAGCAGTACTTC. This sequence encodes CASSTDRVAEQYF.

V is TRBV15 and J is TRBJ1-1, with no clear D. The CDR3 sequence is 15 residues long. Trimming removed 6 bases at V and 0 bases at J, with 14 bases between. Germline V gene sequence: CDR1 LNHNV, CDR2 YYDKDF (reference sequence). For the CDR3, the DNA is TGTGCCACCAGTGATCTTGGGGAGATGAACACTGAAGCTTTCTTT. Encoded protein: CATSDLGEMNTEAFF. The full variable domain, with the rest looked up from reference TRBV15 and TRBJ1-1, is DAMVIQNPRYQVTQFGKPVTLSCSQTLNHNVMYWYQQKSSQAPKLLFHYYDKDFNNEADTPDNFQSRRPNTSFCFLDIRSPGLGDTAMYLCATSDLGEMNTEAFFGQGTRLTVV.

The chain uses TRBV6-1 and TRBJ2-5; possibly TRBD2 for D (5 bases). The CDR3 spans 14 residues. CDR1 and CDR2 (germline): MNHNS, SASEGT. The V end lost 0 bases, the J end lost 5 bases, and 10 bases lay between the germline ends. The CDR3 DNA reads TGTGCCAGCAGTGAAGCGCGGGCAGGCGAGACCCAGTACTTC. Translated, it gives CASSEARAGETQYF.

CDR3 sequence reads: CAISEGQGVNQPQHF. In DNA form, the CDR3 reads TGTGCCATCAGCGAAGGGCAGGGGGTGAATCAGCCCCAGCATTTT. The genes are TRBV10-3 and TRBJ1-5; TRBD1 agrees at 7 bases. Germline values: CDR1 ENHRY, CDR2 SYGVKD. This CDR3 contains 15 residues. Trimming took 6 bases from V and 4 from J; bases not matched to a gene: 9.

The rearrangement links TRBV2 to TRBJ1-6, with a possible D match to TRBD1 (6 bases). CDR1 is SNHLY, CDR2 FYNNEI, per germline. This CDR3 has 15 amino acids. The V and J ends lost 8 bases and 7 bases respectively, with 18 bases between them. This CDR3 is CASHASGTLNSPLHF. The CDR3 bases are TGTGCCAGCCATGCCTCCGGGACATTAAATTCACCCCTCCACTTT.

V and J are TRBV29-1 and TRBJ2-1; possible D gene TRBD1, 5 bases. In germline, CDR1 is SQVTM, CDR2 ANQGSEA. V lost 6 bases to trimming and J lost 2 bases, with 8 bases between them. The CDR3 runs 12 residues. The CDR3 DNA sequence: TGCAGCGTGGGGCCAGCCTACAATGAGCAGTTCTTC. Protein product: CSVGPAYNEQFF.